These T cell receptor beta chains were read from a single sample in a study of blood T cell dynamics during melanoma immunotherapy. Clones were sequenced by immunoSEQ multiplex PCR, and TCRdb holds only the in-frame ones, with some missing. The table lists 15,000 to 20,000 clones, approximately 89% of them singletons. Source: blood, taken from a patient treated with checkpoint blockade. The receptor source for this set is a human donor with melanoma. Each CDR3 is given with its conserved first and last residue. D genes are given only for firm matches. A row's size may be missing; if present it is once, few, many or a size class.

NA	TRBV28	TRBJ2-2	TRBD1	CASSLGTGGPGELFF	TGTGCCAGCAGTTTGGGGACAGGGGGGCCCGGGGAGCTGTTTTTT
NA	TRBV5-1	TRBJ2-2	NA	CASSLVATSGTGELFF	TGCGCCAGCAGCTTGGTGGCGACAAGTGGCACCGGGGAGCTGTTTTTT
once	TRBV7-2	TRBJ1-1	NA	CASSSRFGITEAFF	TGTGCCAGCAGCTCCAGATTTGGGATCACTGAAGCTTTCTTT
NA	TRBV13	TRBJ1-1	NA	CASSFPRYRNTEAFF	TGTGCCAGCAGCTTCCCACGATACAGAAACACTGAAGCTTTCTTT
once	TRBV19	TRBJ1-1	TRBD1	CASSIDRGNTEAFF	TGTGCCAGTAGTATCGACAGGGGGAACACTGAAGCTTTCTTT
NA	TRBV19	TRBJ2-5	NA	CASTLKQGGRETQYF	TGTGCCAGTACCCTAAAACAGGGAGGTCGGGAGACCCAGTACTTC
NA	TRBV29-1	TRBJ1-2	TRBD1	CSVGQGSAYTF	TGCAGCGTTGGACAGGGAAGCGCCTACACCTTC
NA	TRBV19	TRBJ1-2	TRBD1	CATSRGQGAYGYTF	TGTGCCACCTCCCGGGGACAGGGGGCCTATGGCTACACCTTC
NA	TRBV30	TRBJ2-2	TRBD1	CAWRDGDRENTGELFF	TGTGCCTGGAGAGATGGGGACAGGGAGAACACCGGGGAGCTGTTTTTT
NA	TRBV6-5	TRBJ2-7	TRBD2	CASSRLAEGPYEQYF	TGTGCCAGCAGCCGCCTAGCGGAGGGCCCCTACGAGCAGTACTTC
NA	TRBV4-1	TRBJ1-5	TRBD1	CASSHGQGISPQHF	TGCGCCAGCAGCCACGGACAGGGAATTTCGCCCCAGCATTTT
NA	TRBV5-4	TRBJ1-2	NA	CASSFVQLGDGGYTF	TGTGCCAGCAGCTTCGTACAGCTAGGGGATGGCGGCTACACCTTC
NA	TRBV5-1	TRBJ2-3	NA	CASKYPTDTQYF	TGCGCCAGCAAATACCCCACAGATACGCAGTATTTT
once	TRBV7-9	TRBJ2-2	NA	CASSPPPGAVGNTGELFF	TGTGCCAGCAGCCCTCCCCCGGGGGCCGTAGGGAACACCGGGGAGCTGTTTTTT
NA	TRBV7-9	TRBJ1-1	NA	CASSLEEWVGGEAFF	TGTGCCAGCAGCTTAGAGGAGTGGGTGGGGGGTGAAGCTTTCTTT
once	TRBV12-5	TRBJ1-1	NA	CASGLPPPWAFF	TGTGCTAGTGGTTTGCCTCCTCCATGGGCTTTCTTT
NA	TRBV27	TRBJ2-1	NA	CASRGGPSYNEQFF	TGTGCCAGCAGGGGGGGGCCCTCCTACAATGAGCAGTTCTTC
NA	TRBV28	TRBJ1-2	NA	CASSLEATNYGYTF	TGTGCCAGCAGTTTAGAAGCTACTAACTATGGCTACACCTTC
NA	TRBV7-2	TRBJ1-2	TRBD1	CASSLALGTGDFGGYTF	TGTGCCAGCAGCTTAGCGCTAGGGACAGGGGATTTTGGTGGCTACACCTTC
medium-sized	TRBV27	TRBJ1-1	NA	CASSLGGREAFF	TGTGCCAGCAGTTTAGGGGGGCGCGAAGCTTTCTTT
NA	TRBV6-1	TRBJ2-7	NA	CASSEGAGGYEQYF	TGTGCCAGCAGTGAAGGCGCAGGTGGGTACGAGCAGTACTTC
NA	TRBV28	TRBJ2-5	NA	CASSPRPQETQYF	TGTGCCAGCAGCCCTCGACCACAAGAGACCCAGTACTTC
NA	TRBV5-4	TRBJ2-1	NA	CASRGGGASYNEQFF	TGTGCCAGCAGAGGCGGAGGGGCGTCCTACAATGAGCAGTTCTTC
NA	TRBV14	TRBJ2-1	TRBD2	CASRASGSVYNEQFF	TGTGCCAGCAGGGCTAGCGGGAGCGTCTACAATGAGCAGTTCTTC
NA	TRBV18	TRBJ1-4	TRBD1	CASSPRQGVNEKLFF	TGTGCCAGCTCACCAAGACAGGGTGTTAATGAAAAACTGTTTTTT
NA	TRBV2	TRBJ2-2	NA	CASSDDSLGTGELFF	TGTGCCAGCAGTGACGACAGTTTGGGCACCGGGGAGCTGTTTTTT
NA	TRBV10-3	TRBJ1-1	TRBD1	CAIRDRGSGANTEAFF	TGTGCCATCCGAGACAGGGGGAGTGGGGCGAACACTGAAGCTTTCTTT
NA	TRBV29-1	TRBJ2-7	NA	CSVGGAAYEQYF	TGCAGCGTTGGAGGGGCAGCCTACGAGCAGTACTTC
NA	TRBV15	TRBJ1-2	NA	CATSITTEGDGYTF	TGTGCCACCAGCATCACCACCGAGGGTGATGGCTACACCTTC
NA	TRBV29-1	TRBJ1-1	NA	CSVGHLNTEAFF	TGCAGCGTTGGGCATTTGAACACTGAAGCTTTCTTT
NA	TRBV6-9	TRBJ1-3	NA	CASSYSGRASGNTIYF	TGTGCCAGCAGTTATTCGGGCCGTGCCTCTGGAAACACCATATATTTT
NA	TRBV28	TRBJ1-5	NA	CASSFSRGRNQPQHF	TGTGCCAGCAGTTTTAGTAGGGGACGCAATCAGCCCCAGCATTTT
NA	TRBV6-5	TRBJ1-6	NA	CASCTGNSPLHF	TGTGCCAGCTGTACAGGGAATTCACCCCTCCACTTT
NA	TRBV30	TRBJ1-6	TRBD1	CAWSGLTGTTDSPLHF	TGTGCCTGGAGCGGACTGACAGGGACTACTGATTCACCCCTCCACTTT
NA	TRBV5-5	TRBJ2-7	NA	CASSARERSDEQYF	TGTGCCAGCAGCGCCCGCGAACGTAGCGACGAGCAGTACTTC
NA	TRBV6-5	TRBJ1-2	NA	CASSYSAGWDYGYTF	TGTGCCAGCAGTTACTCAGCAGGGTGGGACTATGGCTACACCTTC
NA	TRBV19	TRBJ1-4	NA	CASRPIATNEKLFF	TGTGCCAGTCGCCCGATTGCAACTAATGAAAAACTGTTTTTT
NA	TRBV11-2	TRBJ1-6	NA	CASSEAYNSPLHF	TGTGCCAGCAGCGAGGCCTATAATTCACCCCTCCACTTT
NA	TRBV28	TRBJ2-7	NA	CASKAGDQRYEQYF	TGTGCCAGCAAAGCCGGGGACCAACGATACGAGCAGTACTTC
NA	TRBV27	TRBJ2-7	TRBD1	CASRPRREQGAQEQYF	TGTGCCAGCAGGCCGAGACGGGAGCAGGGGGCTCAAGAGCAGTACTTC
NA	TRBV9	TRBJ2-3	NA	CASSVGAGLRFTDTQYF	TGTGCCAGCAGCGTAGGTGCGGGACTCCGATTCACAGATACGCAGTATTTT
NA	TRBV25-1	TRBJ2-7	TRBD1	CASSDPFSGQPYEQYF	TGTGCCAGCAGTGATCCCTTTTCGGGACAGCCCTACGAGCAGTACTTC
NA	TRBV6-5	TRBJ1-2	NA	CASRDTGRANYGYTF	TGTGCCAGCAGAGATACGGGAAGAGCTAACTATGGCTACACCTTC
NA	TRBV18	TRBJ2-2	TRBD1	CASSRDRPNTGELFF	TGTGCCAGCTCACGGGACAGACCGAACACCGGGGAGCTGTTTTTT